The rows below give T cell receptor beta chains drawn from one sample of a study of cytomegalovirus exposure and HLA in healthy donors. Only in-frame clones appear in the TCRdb table, and some are missing; sequencing was by immunoSEQ multiplex PCR. Counted here are some 95,000 clones, under 85% occurring once; the ten biggest clones make up about 4%. The sequenced sample was PBMCs. The receptors originated from a woman aged 40 to 55 in good health and CMV-seropositive. The CDR3 runs from the conserved cysteine through the conserved F or W. The D gene is left open where the match is weak. Part of the rows lack a size; the others show once, few, many or a class for expanded clones.

abundance	j_gene	v_gene	d_gene	CDR3aa	CDR3nt
-	TRBJ2-7	TRBV6-1	-	CASSDQGTVLSYEQYF	TGTGCCAGCAGTGACCAGGGTACGGTACTTTCCTACGAGCAGTACTTC
-	TRBJ2-7	TRBV10-3	-	CAISEGRQGGPYEQYF	TGTGCCATCAGTGAGGGGAGGCAGGGGGGTCCCTACGAGCAGTACTTC
-	TRBJ1-2	TRBV6-1	TRBD1	CASSGTGPSYGYTF	TGTGCCAGCAGTGGGACAGGGCCGAGCTATGGCTACACCTTC
-	TRBJ2-7	TRBV18	-	CASSPPLPPYEQYF	TGTGCCAGCTCACCACCTCTTCCTCCCTACGAGCAGTACTTC
few	TRBJ2-1	TRBV27	TRBD2	CASSLLAGVFF	TGTGCCAGCAGTTTGCTAGCGGGAGTATTCTTC
-	TRBJ1-2	TRBV5-1	TRBD1	CASSVTGTDGYTF	TGCGCCAGCAGCGTGACCGGGACAGATGGCTACACCTTC
-	TRBJ1-1	TRBV5-1	TRBD1	CASSQGAGGARWTEAFF	TGCGCCAGCAGTCAGGGAGCAGGGGGCGCTAGATGGACTGAAGCTTTCTTT
-	TRBJ2-1	TRBV10-1	TRBD1	CASSEDRGHVDEQFF	TGCGCCAGCAGTGAGGACAGGGGGCATGTCGATGAGCAGTTCTTC
-	TRBJ2-1	TRBV6-1	TRBD1	CASTRDRLSNNEQFF	TGTGCCAGCACTCGGGACAGACTAAGCAACAATGAGCAGTTCTTC
few	TRBJ2-7	TRBV21-1	-	CASSKDRDRGVCYEQYF	TGTGCCAGCAGCAAAGACAGGGACAGGGGGGTGTGTTACGAGCAGTACTTC
-	TRBJ2-1	TRBV30	TRBD1	CAWNPGQGLYNEQFF	TGTGCCTGGAATCCGGGACAGGGTCTCTACAATGAGCAGTTCTTC
-	TRBJ1-2	TRBV5-4	-	CASSLEAGWGYTF	TGTGCCAGCAGCTTGGAGGCAGGTTGGGGCTACACCTTC
-	TRBJ2-5	TRBV4-1	-	CASSHATWTTTQETQYF	TGCGCCAGCAGCCATGCCACCTGGACTACCACTCAAGAGACCCAGTACTTC
-	TRBJ2-7	TRBV7-9	-	CASSRVSDNYEQYF	TGTGCCAGCAGCCGTGTCTCGGACAACTACGAGCAGTACTTC
-	TRBJ2-7	TRBV19	-	CASSPGLARGAYEQYF	TGTGCCAGTAGTCCCGGATTAGCGCGCGGGGCCTACGAGCAGTACTTC
few	TRBJ1-1	TRBV10-3	-	CAITAQGGDTEAFF	TGTGCCATCACCGCGCAGGGCGGGGACACTGAAGCTTTCTTT
once	TRBJ1-1	TRBV6-5	-	CASRKKGQNTEAFF	TGTGCCAGCAGGAAAAAGGGACAGAACACTGAAGCTTTCTTT
-	TRBJ2-1	TRBV7-9	TRBD1	CASSLGDRAYNEQFF	TGTGCCAGCAGCTTAGGGGACAGGGCCTACAATGAGCAGTTCTTC
few	TRBJ2-7	TRBV28	TRBD2	CASSLFREGEQYF	TGTGCCAGCAGTTTATTTCGGGAGGGTGAGCAGTACTTC
medium-sized	TRBJ2-1	TRBV6-5	-	CASSPSGEYNEQFF	TGTGCCAGCTCCCCCTCAGGGGAATACAATGAGCAGTTCTTC
-	TRBJ2-7	TRBV5-6	-	CASSFTGIEQYF	TGTGCCAGCAGCTTCACAGGGATCGAGCAGTACTTC
-	TRBJ2-2	TRBV7-8	TRBD1	CASSVLQGAGELFF	TGTGCCAGCAGCGTACTACAGGGGGCCGGGGAGCTGTTTTTT
-	TRBJ2-7	TRBV7-3	TRBD1	CASSPDAGTEGLGEQYF	TGTGCCAGCAGCCCTGACGCCGGGACAGAGGGCTTGGGGGAGCAGTACTTC
-	TRBJ2-2	TRBV10-1	-	CASSDKFAGSNTGELFF	TGCGCCAGCAGTGATAAGTTCGCAGGGTCGAACACCGGGGAGCTGTTTTTT
-	TRBJ1-1	TRBV5-1	-	CASSFGTINTEAFF	TGCGCCAGCAGCTTTGGGACAATTAACACTGAAGCTTTCTTT
-	TRBJ2-2	TRBV4-1	TRBD2	CASREREWAGELFF	TGCGCCAGCAGGGAGCGGGAGTGGGCCGGGGAGCTGTTTTTT
few	TRBJ1-6	TRBV5-6	-	CASSSLGREDSPLHF	TGTGCCAGCAGCTCCCTTGGCAGGGAGGATTCACCCCTCCACTTT
-	TRBJ1-1	TRBV6-5	TRBD1	CASSRQQGANTEAFF	TGTGCCAGCAGTCGTCAACAGGGGGCGAACACTGAAGCTTTCTTT
-	TRBJ1-1	TRBV13	-	CASSLGRRGEAFF	TGTGCCAGCAGCTTAGGCCGTAGGGGCGAAGCTTTCTTT
once	TRBJ1-4	TRBV20-1	-	CSARVAEKLFF	TGCAGTGCTAGAGTCGCGGAAAAACTGTTTTTT
-	TRBJ1-1	TRBV27	-	CASKAGFYTEAFF	TGTGCCAGCAAAGCAGGGTTCTACACTGAAGCTTTCTTT
-	TRBJ1-5	TRBV10-1	TRBD1	CASSKNESTGRSNQPQHF	TGCGCCAGCAGTAAAAACGAGTCGACAGGGCGAAGCAATCAACCCCAGCATTTT
few	TRBJ2-1	TRBV7-2	TRBD1	CARDRVGRHEQFF	TGTGCCAGAGACAGGGTCGGCCGGCATGAGCAGTTCTTC
once	TRBJ2-5	TRBV29-1	TRBD2	CSVRRLAGGPKTQYF	TGCAGCGTCCGTAGACTAGCGGGAGGGCCGAAGACCCAGTACTTC
-	TRBJ1-3	TRBV4-1	-	CASSQEPPGRSGNTIYF	TGCGCCAGCAGCCAAGAACCTCCCGGTCGGTCTGGAAACACCATATATTTT
-	TRBJ1-4	TRBV11-2	-	CASSLEGRTNEKLFF	TGTGCCAGCAGCTTAGAGGGGAGAACTAATGAAAAACTGTTTTTT
-	TRBJ2-7	TRBV14	TRBD2	CASSQDSVAGFYEQYF	TGTGCCAGCAGCCAAGATTCGGTAGCGGGGTTCTACGAGCAGTACTTC
-	TRBJ2-1	TRBV29-1	TRBD1	CSVGQGNSYNEQFF	TGCAGCGTTGGACAGGGCAACTCCTACAATGAGCAGTTCTTC
-	TRBJ2-1	TRBV5-1	-	CASSLQAGILGNEQFF	TGCGCCAGCAGCTTGCAGGCCGGGATCTTGGGAAATGAGCAGTTCTTC
-	TRBJ2-3	TRBV4-1	TRBD2	CASSQDYGTSQGDTQYF	TGCGCCAGCAGCCAAGATTACGGGACTAGCCAGGGCGATACGCAGTATTTT
few	TRBJ2-7	TRBV6-5	-	CASSRPGLYSYEQYF	TGTGCCAGCAGCCGACCGGGACTTTACTCCTACGAGCAGTACTTC
-	TRBJ1-6	TRBV6-1	TRBD1	CRTGQGSSYNSPLHF	TGCCGGACTGGACAGGGATCCTCTTATAATTCACCCCTCCACTTT
-	TRBJ1-2	TRBV28	-	CASSTIRDRYGYTF	TGTGCCAGCAGTACAATAAGAGACAGATATGGCTACACCTTC
-	TRBJ1-2	TRBV30	TRBD1	CARSNDRGRGYTF	TGTGCCCGCTCTAACGACAGGGGGCGAGGCTACACCTTC
-	TRBJ1-1	TRBV11-3	-	CASRYAGGTEAFF	TGTGCCAGCAGGTATGCTGGGGGGACTGAAGCTTTCTTT
-	TRBJ1-5	TRBV19	TRBD1	CASRAGGNNQPQHF	TGTGCCAGTAGAGCAGGGGGTAACAATCAGCCCCAGCATTTT
-	TRBJ1-2	TRBV6-5	-	CASSRDNDYGYTF	TGTGCCAGCAGCCGGGACAACGACTATGGCTACACCTTC
once	TRBJ2-1	TRBV5-1	TRBD2	CASSLRTVVASGHNEQFF	TGCGCCAGCAGCTTGAGGACGGTGGTCGCTAGCGGTCACAATGAGCAGTTCTTC
-	TRBJ2-2	TRBV11-2	TRBD2	CASSPTSGSNTGELFF	TGTGCCAGCAGCCCAACTAGCGGGAGTAACACCGGGGAGCTGTTTTTT
-	TRBJ1-2	TRBV6-6	-	CASSYADRNYGYTF	TGTGCCAGCAGTTACGCGGACAGAAACTATGGCTACACCTTC
-	TRBJ2-2	TRBV29-1	-	CSVQGSGELFF	TGCAGCGTCCAGGGGTCCGGGGAGCTGTTTTTT
-	TRBJ2-3	TRBV5-4	TRBD2	CASSLRLAGGSTDTQYF	TGTGCCAGCAGCTTACGGCTAGCGGGAGGAAGCACAGATACGCAGTATTTT
few	TRBJ2-1	TRBV7-6	TRBD2	CASSLVRLAGNYNEQFF	TGTGCCAGCAGCTTAGTTCGACTAGCGGGGAATTACAATGAGCAGTTCTTC
few	TRBJ2-1	TRBV19	-	CASSTYNEQFF	TGTGCCAGTAGTACATACAATGAGCAGTTCTTC
-	TRBJ1-4	TRBV30	TRBD1	CAGSGQVNEKLFF	TGTGCCGGATCGGGACAGGTTAATGAAAAACTGTTTTTT